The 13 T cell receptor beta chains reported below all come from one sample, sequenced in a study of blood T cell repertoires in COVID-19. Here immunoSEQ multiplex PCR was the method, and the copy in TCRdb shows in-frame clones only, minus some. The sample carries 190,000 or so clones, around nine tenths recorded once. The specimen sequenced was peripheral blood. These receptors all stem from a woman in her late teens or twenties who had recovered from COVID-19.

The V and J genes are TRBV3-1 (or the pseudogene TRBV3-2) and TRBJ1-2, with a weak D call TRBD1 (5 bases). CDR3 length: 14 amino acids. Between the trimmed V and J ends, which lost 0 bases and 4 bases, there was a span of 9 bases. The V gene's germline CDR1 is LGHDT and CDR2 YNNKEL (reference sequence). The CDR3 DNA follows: TGTGCCAGCAGCCAAGAAGGCCAGGGCTATGGCTACACCTTC. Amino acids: CASSQEGQGYGYTF.

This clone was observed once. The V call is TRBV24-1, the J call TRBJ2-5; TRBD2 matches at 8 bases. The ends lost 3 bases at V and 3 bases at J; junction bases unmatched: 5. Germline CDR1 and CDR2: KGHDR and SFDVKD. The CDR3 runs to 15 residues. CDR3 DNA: TGTGCCACCAGTGATCCAGCGGGAGTTAAAGAGACCCAGTACTTC. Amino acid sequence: CATSDPAGVKETQYF.

CDR3 sequence: CASSPRQGATNEKLFF. CDR3 bases: TGTGCCAGTAGTCCTCGACAGGGAGCAACTAATGAAAAACTGTTTTTT. This chain joins TRBV19 and TRBJ1-4, with 7 bases aligning to TRBD1. Trimming cost V 5 bases and J 0 bases; bases outside gene matches: 6. The CDR3 consists of 16 residues. Germline lookup yields CDR1 LNHDA and CDR2 SQIVND (reference sequence).

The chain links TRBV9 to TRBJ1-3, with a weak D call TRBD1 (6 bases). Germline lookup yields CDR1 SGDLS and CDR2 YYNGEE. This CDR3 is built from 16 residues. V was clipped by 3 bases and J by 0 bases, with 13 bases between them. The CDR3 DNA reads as TGTGCCAGCAGCGCCCTGGGGGCCCGCTCTGGAAACACCATATATTTT. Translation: CASSALGARSGNTIYF. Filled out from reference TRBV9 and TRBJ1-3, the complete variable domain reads DSGVTQTPKHLITATGQRVTLRCSPRSGDLSVYWYQQSLDQGLQFLIQYYNGEERAKGNILERFSAQQFPDLHSELNLSSLELGDSALYFCASSALGARSGNTIYFGEGSWLTVV.

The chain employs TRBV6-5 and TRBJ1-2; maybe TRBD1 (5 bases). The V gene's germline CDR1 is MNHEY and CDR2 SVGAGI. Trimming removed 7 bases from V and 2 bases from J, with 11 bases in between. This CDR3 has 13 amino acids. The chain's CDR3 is CASMRDFNYGYTF. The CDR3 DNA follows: TGTGCCAGCATGCGGGACTTCAACTATGGCTACACCTTC.

The CDR3 coding sequence is TGTGCCAGCAGTTACAACCCTGGAAAACTGTTTTTT. It yields the protein CASSYNPGKLFF. The chain recombines TRBV7-2 with TRBJ1-4, with D unresolved. V was pared by 6 bases and J by 10 bases, with 12 bases between. The CDR3 totals 12 residues. Germline V gene data show CDR1 as SGHTA and CDR2 as FQGNSA.

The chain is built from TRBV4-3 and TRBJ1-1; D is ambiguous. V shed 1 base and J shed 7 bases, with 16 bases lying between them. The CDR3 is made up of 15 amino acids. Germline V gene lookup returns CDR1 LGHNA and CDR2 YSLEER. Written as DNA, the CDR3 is TGCGCCAGCAGCCAAGCGTCCAGGTTGCCTGATGAAGCTTTCTTT. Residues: CASSQASRLPDEAFF.

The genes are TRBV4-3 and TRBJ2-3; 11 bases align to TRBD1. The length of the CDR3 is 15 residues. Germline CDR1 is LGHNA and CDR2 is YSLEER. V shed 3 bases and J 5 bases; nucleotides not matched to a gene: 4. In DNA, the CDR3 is TGCGCCAGCAGCCAGGGACAGGGGGGTCGAGATACGCAGTATTTT. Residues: CASSQGQGGRDTQYF.

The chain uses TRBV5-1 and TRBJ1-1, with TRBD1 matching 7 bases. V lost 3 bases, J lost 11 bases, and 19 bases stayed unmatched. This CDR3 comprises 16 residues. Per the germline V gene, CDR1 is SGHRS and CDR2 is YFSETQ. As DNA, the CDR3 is TGCGCCAGCAGCTCTGACACAGGGGAGCTCAGCTTTAGGGCTTTCTTT. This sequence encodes CASSSDTGELSFRAFF.

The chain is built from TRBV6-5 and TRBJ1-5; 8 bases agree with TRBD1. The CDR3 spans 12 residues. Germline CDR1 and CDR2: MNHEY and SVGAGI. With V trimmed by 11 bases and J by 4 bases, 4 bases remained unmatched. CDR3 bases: TGTGCCCTGGACAGGGTAAATCAGCCCCAGCATTTT. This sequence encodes CALDRVNQPQHF.

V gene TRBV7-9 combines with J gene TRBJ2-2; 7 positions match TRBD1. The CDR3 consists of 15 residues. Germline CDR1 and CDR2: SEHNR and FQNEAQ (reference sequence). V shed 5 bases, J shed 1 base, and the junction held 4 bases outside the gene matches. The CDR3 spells CASSRDRLNTGELFF. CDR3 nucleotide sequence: TGTGCCAGCAGCCGGGACAGATTGAACACCGGGGAGCTGTTTTTT.

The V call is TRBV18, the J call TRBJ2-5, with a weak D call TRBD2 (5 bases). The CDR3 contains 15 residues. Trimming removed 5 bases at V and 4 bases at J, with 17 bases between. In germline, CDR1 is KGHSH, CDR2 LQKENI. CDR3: CASSGGGSVGETQYF. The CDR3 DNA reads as TGTGCCAGCTCAGGAGGTGGGTCTGTCGGAGAGACCCAGTACTTC.

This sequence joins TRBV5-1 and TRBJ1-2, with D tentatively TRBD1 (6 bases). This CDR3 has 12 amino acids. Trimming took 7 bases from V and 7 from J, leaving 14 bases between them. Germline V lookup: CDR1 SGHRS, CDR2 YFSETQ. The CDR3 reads CASQQGSGGYTF. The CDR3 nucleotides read TGCGCCAGCCAACAGGGTAGTGGTGGCTACACCTTC. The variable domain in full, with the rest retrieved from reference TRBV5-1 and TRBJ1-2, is KAGVTQTPRYLIKTRGQQVTLSCSPISGHRSVSWYQQTPGQGLQFLFEYFSETQRNKGNFPGRFSGRQFSNSRSEMNVSTLELGDSALYLCASQQGSGGYTFGSGTRLTVV.